One and the same sample provided the 22 T cell receptor beta chains below, sequenced in a study of neoadjuvant anti-PD-1 for oral cavity cancer. Time point meaning: after neoadjuvant nivolumab, at surgical resection. Using immunoSEQ multiplex PCR, the repertoire was profiled, and TCRdb retains in-frame clones only, with some absent. The data show about 39,000 clones, with 60% to 80% seen just once and 4.5% to 5% held by the top ten. The sequencing here drew on PBMCs, taken after nivolumab (anti-PD-1) treatment. Source of these receptors: a person aged 35-79 years with oral cavity squamous cell carcinoma.

The rearrangement joins TRBV29-1 to TRBJ2-3, with D perhaps TRBD2 (5 bases). The CDR3 is 12 amino acids. V shed 6 bases and J shed 4 bases, with 11 bases lying between them. Per germline, CDR1 SQVTM and CDR2 ANQGSEA. The CDR3 loop is CSVGGGADTQYF. CDR3 nucleotide sequence: TGCAGCGTGGGTGGAGGAGCAGATACGCAGTATTTT.

The table lists this clone with a few counts. The chain recombines TRBV5-1 with TRBJ1-2, with 7 bases lining up with TRBD1. V trimming: 4 bases; J trimming: 6 bases; junction bases outside the gene matches: 24. The length of the CDR3 is 19 residues. CDR1 is SGHRS, CDR2 YFSETQ, per germline. Written as DNA, the CDR3 is TGCGCCAGCAGCAGTTTTTGGGGGAACAGGGGCCAGGGGAGCCATGGCTACACCTTC. Protein sequence: CASSSFWGNRGQGSHGYTF.

The chain carries TRBV2 and TRBJ2-3; possibly TRBD1 or TRBD2 for D (5 bases each). The CDR3 consists of 15 residues. V lost 0 bases and J 4 bases, leaving 11 bases between the germline ends. Germline CDR1 is SNHLY and CDR2 is FYNNEI. Here the CDR3 DNA reads TGTGCCAGCAGTGAAGCGGGGGTGGCTGCAGATACGCAGTATTTT. This codes for CASSEAGVAADTQYF.

The chain has TRBV19 and TRBJ2-1, with 11 bases identical to TRBD1. Unmatched junction bases numbered 9, after V lost 6 bases and J lost 8 bases. Per the germline V gene, CDR1 is LNHDA and CDR2 is SQIVND (reference sequence). The CDR3 runs to 15 residues. The CDR3 coding sequence is TGTGCCAGTAGGATCGGACAGGGGGCGCGCGATGAGCAGTTCTTC. Amino acid sequence: CASRIGQGARDEQFF.

This clone was recorded a few times. The V gene is TRBV11-2, the J gene TRBJ2-7; D possibly uses TRBD1 or TRBD2 (5 bases each). Germline V CDR1 and CDR2: SGHAT, FQNNGV. The CDR3 runs to 13 residues. The V end lost 3 bases, the J end lost 3 bases, and 9 bases lay between the germline ends. The CDR3 DNA sequence: TGTGCCAGCAGCTTCCGAGGGGTCTACGAGCAGTACTTC. Residues: CASSFRGVYEQYF.

The chain has TRBV5-1 and TRBJ2-5, with TRBD1 as a possible D gene (6 bases). V lost 7 bases, J lost 5 bases, and 18 bases lay in between. The germline V gene encodes CDR1 SGHRS and CDR2 YFSETQ. There are 14 residues in the CDR3. CDR3 residues: CASFSGGARETQYF. DNA of the CDR3: TGCGCCAGCTTCTCTGGGGGCGCGAGGGAGACCCAGTACTTC.

This clone was detected only a few times. The chain links TRBV5-8 to TRBJ2-5; the D gene could be TRBD1 or TRBD2 (5 bases each). The CDR3 covers 16 residues. From germline, CDR1 is SGHTS and CDR2 YDEGEE. V was trimmed by 1 base and J by 2 bases, leaving 15 bases between them. CDR3 amino acids: CASSLRGAVSQETQYF. The DNA of the CDR3 is TGTGCCAGCAGCTTGAGAGGGGCCGTTAGTCAAGAGACCCAGTACTTC.

The chain combines TRBV5-4 with TRBJ1-4; D ambiguous. Germline CDR1 and CDR2: SGHNT and YYREEE (reference sequence). The CDR3 contains 13 residues. V lost 10 bases to trimming and J lost 5 bases, with 15 bases between them. CDR3: CAGSRTDNEKLFF. The CDR3 nucleotides are TGTGCCGGTAGTAGGACGGACAATGAAAAACTGTTTTTT.

The chain uses TRBV4-1 and TRBJ1-5, with D possibly TRBD1 on 6 matching bases. V was shortened by 0 bases and J by 5 bases, with 8 bases between the two germline ends. The germline CDR1 and CDR2 sequences are MGHRA and YSYEKL. The CDR3 loop spans 14 amino acids. CDR3 nucleotides: TGCGCCAGCAGCCAAGAACAGGGTGATCAGCCCCAGCATTTT. Amino acids: CASSQEQGDQPQHF.

The rearrangement uses TRBV19 and TRBJ2-7; TRBD1 matches 7 bases. Germline loops: CDR1 LNHDA, CDR2 SQIVND (reference sequence). This CDR3 is 14 amino acids long. With 10 bases clipped from V and 0 bases from J, the junction kept 9 bases outside the gene matches. The CDR3 region has the DNA TGTGCCACAGGGGGAGATTTGAGCTCCTACGAGCAGTACTTC. The encoded protein is CATGGDLSSYEQYF.

This clone appeared once. This sequence joins TRBV7-9 and TRBJ1-1; D is undetermined. The CDR3 contains 14 residues. Deletions cut 5 bases from V and 9 bases from J, with 19 bases between. Germline V CDR1 and CDR2: SEHNR, FQNEAQ (reference sequence). The CDR3 protein is CASSVSRGVKKAFF. DNA for the CDR3: TGTGCCAGCAGCGTGTCAAGAGGCGTCAAAAAAGCTTTCTTT.

This chain connects TRBV14 to TRBJ2-5; 13 positions agree with TRBD2. Germline CDR1 SGHDN, CDR2 FVKESK. After removal of 7 bases from V and 2 bases from J, the junction contained 1 base not matched to a gene. The CDR3 has 14 amino acids. CDR3 region: CASKGLAGQETQYF. CDR3 nucleotide sequence: TGTGCCAGCAAGGGACTAGCGGGACAAGAGACCCAGTACTTC.

The chain employs TRBV20-1 and TRBJ2-3, with a tentative D call TRBD2 (5 bases). The CDR3 is 11 residues long. Germline CDR1 and CDR2: DFQATT and SNEGSKA (reference sequence). V lost 3 bases, J lost 6 bases, and 7 bases lay in between. CDR3 nucleotide sequence: TGCAGTGCTAGGCCGGGGGATACGCAGTATTTT. It specifies CSARPGDTQYF.

This clone occurred a few times. The chain has TRBV29-1 and TRBJ1-1; D is undetermined. Germline CDR1 reads SQVTM; CDR2 reads ANQGSEA. V was trimmed by 7 bases and J by 9 bases, leaving 15 bases between them. There are 11 residues in the CDR3. The CDR3 DNA reads as TGCAGCGCTTACAGACAAACTCAAGCTTTCTTT. Protein sequence: CSAYRQTQAFF.

The chain recombines TRBV30 with TRBJ1-2; TRBD1 matches at 7 bases. Germline V gene lookup returns CDR1 GTSNPN and CDR2 SVGIG (reference sequence). The CDR3 has 14 amino acids. V shed 3 bases and J 4 bases; nucleotides not matched to a gene: 8. In nucleotides, the CDR3 is TGTGCCTGGAGCCAGGTTCAGGGGGGCTATGGCTACACCTTC. The encoded protein is CAWSQVQGGYGYTF. The whole variable domain, filled in from reference TRBV30 and TRBJ1-2, reads SQTIHQWPATLVQPVGSPLSLECTVEGTSNPNLYWYRQAAGRGLQLLFYSVGIGQISSEVPQNLSASRPQDRQFILSSKKLLLSDSGFYLCAWSQVQGGYGYTFGSGTRLTVV.

This chain connects TRBV7-2 to TRBJ1-1; a possible D gene is TRBD1 (5 bases). Germline V gene sequence: CDR1 SGHTA, CDR2 FQGNSA. This CDR3 is built from 16 residues. V was pared by 4 bases and J by 1 base, with 16 bases between. The CDR3 coding sequence is TGTGCCAGCAGCTCCCCCGGGGCTACTAAGAACACTGAAGCTTTCTTT. This sequence encodes CASSSPGATKNTEAFF.

The chain has TRBV6-1 and TRBJ1-2; perhaps TRBD1 as D (6 bases). The germline gives CDR1 MNHNS, CDR2 SASEGT. V shed 6 bases and J shed 0 bases, with 14 bases lying between them. This CDR3 has 15 residues. For the CDR3, the DNA is TGTGCCAGCAGCGGGGAGACAGGCCCTAACTATGGCTACACCTTC. Protein sequence: CASSGETGPNYGYTF.

The chain has TRBV27 and TRBJ1-4; TRBD1 might be the D (6 bases). The CDR3 contains 15 residues. The V gene's germline CDR1 is MNHEY and CDR2 SMNVEV (reference sequence). The germline V and J ends were trimmed by 0 bases and 10 bases, with 15 bases remaining between them. The CDR3 reads CASSLSGGGRGKLFF. The CDR3 bases are TGTGCCAGCAGTTTATCAGGGGGGGGGCGTGGAAAACTGTTTTTT.

This clone was counted a few times. In nucleotides, the CDR3 is TGCGCCAGCAGCTTGGATGCCCTATCCTACGAGCAGTACTTC. Translating gives CASSLDALSYEQYF. The chain has TRBV5-1 and TRBJ2-7; D gene uncertain. Germline values: CDR1 SGHRS, CDR2 YFSETQ. CDR3 size: 14 residues. V dropped 0 bases and J dropped 1 base, with 8 bases sitting between them.

Within the sample, this clone is medium-sized. The V call is TRBV9, the J call TRBJ1-1; a weak D match, TRBD1 (6 bases). In germline, CDR1 is SGDLS, CDR2 YYNGEE. The CDR3 has 13 amino acids. V was pared by 0 bases and J by 5 bases, with 8 bases between. DNA of the CDR3: TGTGCCAGCAGCGTAGCTCAGGGGACTGAAGCTTTCTTT. This sequence encodes CASSVAQGTEAFF.

The chain couples TRBV11-3 to TRBJ2-1, with 9 bases that match TRBD1. V dropped 0 bases and J dropped 9; count of bases not matched to a gene: 12. CDR1 and CDR2 from the germline V gene are SGHNT and YENEEA. The CDR3 is 17 residues long. This chain's CDR3 is CASSLDRGTGKGGEQFF. CDR3 nucleotides: TGTGCCAGCAGCTTAGATAGAGGGACAGGGAAAGGAGGTGAGCAGTTCTTC.

The chain uses TRBV11-3 and TRBJ2-1, with 12 bases aligning to TRBD2. Germline V gene data show CDR1 as SGHNT and CDR2 as YENEEA. Unmatched junction bases numbered 4, after V lost 4 bases and J lost 3 bases. The CDR3 sequence is 16 residues long. CDR3 protein: CASSSRTSGNYNEQFF. As DNA, the CDR3 is TGTGCCAGCAGCTCCCGGACTAGCGGGAACTACAATGAGCAGTTCTTC. Supplemented by reference TRBV11-3 and TRBJ2-1, the full variable domain reads EAGVVQSPRYKIIEKKQPVAFWCNPISGHNTLYWYLQNLGQGPELLIRYENEEAVDDSQLPKDRFSAERLKGVDSTLKIQPAELGDSAVYLCASSSRTSGNYNEQFFGPGTRLTVL.